Described below is a single TCR beta chain sequence and its context. The CDR3 is made up of 14 amino acids. In germline, CDR1 is SGDLS, CDR2 YYNGEE. V was shortened by 3 bases and J by 0 bases, with 10 bases between the two germline ends. Study processing details: Amplification from reference gene primers served as the basis for estimated nucleated cell counts. Sequencing was performed with immunoSEQ multiplex PCR; in TCRdb, only in-frame clones are kept and a portion is missing. That table furnishes V, J and clone size, whereas the DNA furnished D and trimming. The profile shows about 270,000 clones, roughly 86% of them singletons. This sample is drawn from a study of blood T cell repertoires in COVID-19.

What was sequenced was peripheral blood. The V call is TRBV9, the J call TRBJ2-7; tentatively, D is TRBD2 (6 bases). The source is a man aged 35 to 55 with active or convalescent COVID-19. The CDR3 loop reads CASSAAGSSYEQYF. CDR3 bases: TGTGCCAGCAGCGCGGCGGGGAGCTCCTACGAGCAGTACTTC.